This T cell receptor (beta chain) was retrieved from a study of T cells in Graves' hyperthyroidism and ophthalmopathy. Looked up from germline, CDR1 is SQVTM and CDR2 is ANQGSEA. There are 11 residues in the CDR3. Trimming took off 0 bases at V and 4 bases at J, with 3 bases between the two ends. The source material, RNA transcripts, was used to amplify TCR beta CDR3 regions. Initially, a first-round RT-PCR of the TCR CDR3 employed the HTBI primer set. TCRdb fed the multiplex PCR reads into MiXCR, producing one record per CDR3 protein. The table shows 350,000 to 400,000 distinct CDR3 sequences, with 15% to 20% occurring only once. This clonotype was detected only a few times.

This TCR came from a woman in her late teens or twenties with Graves' hyperthyroidism. The sequenced sample was blood. The chain joins TRBV29-1 to TRBJ2-5, with D uncertain. As DNA, the CDR3 is TGCAGCGTTGAAGAAGGAGAGACCCAGTACTTC. It encodes CSVEEGETQYF.